This TCR beta chain was identified in a study of blood T cell repertoires in COVID-19. The V gene's germline CDR1 is MNHEY and CDR2 SMNVEV (reference sequence). The ends were cut back, 8 bases at V and 1 base at J, with 8 bases in the middle. The CDR3 spans 12 residues. Clones were sequenced by immunoSEQ multiplex PCR, and TCRdb holds only the in-frame ones, with some missing. Here the sample spans about 320,000 clones, 85% to 90% being singletons. Recovery meant two consecutive negative NP/OP PCR tests, professional clearance, or resolved symptoms. This receptor was taken from a woman under 30 who had recovered from COVID-19. The sample consisted of PBMCs or T cells enriched from blood (not recorded which). V usage is TRBV27 and J usage is TRBJ1-1; D not certain. The CDR3, as DNA: TGTGCCAGCCGCCCGGGGAACACTGAAGCTTTCTTT. Translation gives CASRPGNTEAFF.